This TCR beta chain was recorded in a study of early T cells in non-severe SARS-CoV-2 infection. Overall study: Sequencing targeted bulk RNA from unsorted whole blood, leaving chains unpaired.

Researchers tagged individual cDNA molecules with unique molecular identifiers. TCRdb ran MiXCR on the 5' RACE reads and lists one entry per CDR3 protein. The table includes about 60,000 distinct CDR3 sequences, 12% detected once. The ends lost 4 bases at V and 5 bases at J; junction bases unmatched: 3. This CDR3 comprises 13 residues. The germline gives CDR1 GTSNPN, CDR2 SVGIG (reference sequence). This clonotype was detected many times. The sample taken for sequencing was whole blood. The chain uses TRBV30 and TRBJ1-5; TRBD1 matches at 9 bases. This clonotype originated in an adult who was a healthcare worker with PCR-confirmed SARS-CoV-2 infection or an uninfected control (not recorded which). The CDR3 loop reads CAWKDRGDQPQHF. The DNA of the CDR3 is TGTGCCTGGAAGGACAGGGGAGATCAGCCCCAGCATTTT.